Presented here are 30 T cell receptor beta chains from one specimen sequenced in a study of blood T cell repertoires in COVID-19. Produced via immunoSEQ multiplex PCR; TCRdb's table is partial and in-frame only. The repertoire includes 140,000 or so clones, roughly 79% of them detected once, and more than 1.5% sits in the top ten. What was sequenced was peripheral blood. The receptors derive from an older woman with acute or convalescent COVID-19.

The J gene is TRBJ2-1, the V gene TRBV11-2, with TRBD2 identical over 7 bases. This CDR3 has 15 residues. Trimming removed 5 bases from V and 8 bases from J; junction bases left unmatched: 12. Germline V gene lookup returns CDR1 SGHAT and CDR2 FQNNGV. The CDR3 DNA is TGTGCCAGCAGCCTCCGACTAGCCATAAGCGATGAGCAGTTCTTC. This sequence encodes CASSLRLAISDEQFF.

The chain couples TRBV6-2 or TRBV6-3 to TRBJ2-7, with 11 bases that match TRBD2. The CDR3 is made up of 15 amino acids. The V segment lost 5 bases and the J segment 2 bases; nucleotides outside the gene matches: 5. Per germline, CDR1 MNHEY and CDR2 SVGEGT. CDR3 protein: CASSHLSGGAYEQYF. DNA of the CDR3: TGTGCCAGCAGTCATCTTAGCGGGGGGGCCTACGAGCAGTACTTC.

This chain links TRBV29-1 with TRBJ2-7; possible D gene TRBD2, 7 bases. Trimming took off 7 bases at V and 5 bases at J, with 12 bases between the two ends. This CDR3 spans 11 amino acids. CDR1 SQVTM and CDR2 ANQGSEA come from the germline V gene. This CDR3 is CSARRGHEQYF. For the CDR3, the DNA is TGCAGCGCTCGGCGGGGGCACGAGCAGTACTTC.

The chain combines TRBV3-1 (or the pseudogene TRBV3-2) with TRBJ2-7; tentative D call: TRBD1 (6 bases). The CDR3 is 14 amino acids. The V end was cut by 0 bases, the J end by 10 bases, with 16 bases between. Germline CDR1 is LGHDT and CDR2 is YNNKEL (reference sequence). CDR3 sequence (DNA): TGTGCCAGCAGCCAAGACCCGTCAGGGGCCGCCCAGTACTTC. It codes for CASSQDPSGAAQYF.

The V and J genes are TRBV27 and TRBJ2-7; 11 nucleotides agree with TRBD2. V dropped 2 bases and J dropped 6; count of bases not matched to a gene: 9. The germline CDR1 and CDR2 sequences are MNHEY and SMNVEV (reference sequence). CDR3 length equals 16 residues. CDR3 in amino acids: CASSLIAGLAGLEQYF. The CDR3 DNA follows: TGTGCCAGCAGTTTAATAGCAGGACTAGCGGGCCTCGAGCAGTACTTC.

The chain carries TRBV14 and TRBJ2-6; no clear D. V gave up 1 base and J gave up 3 bases, with 4 bases separating them. The CDR3 sequence is 14 residues long. The V gene's germline CDR1 is SGHDN and CDR2 FVKESK. The CDR3 DNA sequence: TGTGCCAGCAGCCAAGTAGTTGGGGCCAACGTCCTGACTTTC. Its translation is CASSQVVGANVLTF. The variable domain in full, completed from reference TRBV14 and TRBJ2-6, reads EAGVTQFPSHSVIEKGQTVTLRCDPISGHDNLYWYRRVMGKEIKFLLHFVKESKQDESGMPNNRFLAERTGGTYSTLKVQPAELEDSGVYFCASSQVVGANVLTFGAGSRLTVL.

This chain uses TRBV27 with TRBJ1-1, with D unclear. V was pared by 2 bases and J by 1 base, with 5 bases between. This CDR3 comprises 13 residues. Germline V lookup: CDR1 MNHEY, CDR2 SMNVEV (reference sequence). The CDR3 loop is CASSLRGNTEAFF. The CDR3 DNA follows: TGTGCCAGCAGTTTACGGGGGAACACTGAAGCTTTCTTT.

V is TRBV5-4 and J is TRBJ1-6, with a tentative D call TRBD1 (5 bases). Trimming took 2 bases from V and 7 from J, leaving 16 bases between them. Germline V gene sequence: CDR1 SGHNT, CDR2 YYREEE (reference sequence). The CDR3 consists of 16 residues. The CDR3 sequence is CASSFRTPRGNSPLHF. In DNA form, the CDR3 reads TGTGCCAGCAGCTTTAGGACACCCAGAGGAAATTCACCCCTCCACTTT.

This chain joins TRBV12-3 or TRBV12-4 and TRBJ2-1; D uncertain. There are 12 residues in the CDR3. V dropped 6 bases and J dropped 4 bases, with 7 bases sitting between them. The CDR3 region has the DNA TGTGCCAGCAGCCAGACTTACAATGAGCAGTTCTTC. As protein: CASSQTYNEQFF.

The rearrangement uses TRBV5-4 and TRBJ1-1; D call uncertain. Germline CDR1 reads SGHNT; CDR2 reads YYREEE (reference sequence). Deletions cut 0 bases from V and 0 bases from J, with 6 bases between. The CDR3 spans 14 residues. CDR3 protein: CASSLDSLNTEAFF. DNA for the CDR3: TGTGCCAGCAGCTTGGACAGTTTGAACACTGAAGCTTTCTTT.

The rearrangement joins TRBV23-1 to TRBJ2-7, with TRBD1 as a possible D gene (5 bases). TRBV23-1 counts as an open reading frame of uncertain function. The CDR3 is made up of 14 amino acids. Between the trimmed V and J ends, which lost 6 bases and 5 bases, there was a span of 17 bases. In nucleotides, the CDR3 is TGCGCCAGCAGAGGGAAGGGGCGAATCAACGAGCAGTACTTC. Translation gives CASRGKGRINEQYF.

This clone was seen a few times. The chain uses TRBV28 and TRBJ2-7; 9 bases map to TRBD1. Trimming took 4 bases from V and 2 from J; bases not matched to a gene: 12. Germline V gene data show CDR1 as MDHEN and CDR2 as SYDVKM. This CDR3 comprises 17 residues. The CDR3 loop is CASSSLRSRDRAYEQYF. The CDR3 DNA follows: TGTGCCAGCAGTTCTTTACGTAGTAGGGACAGGGCCTACGAGCAGTACTTC.

The chain has TRBV6-1 and TRBJ2-1; TRBD2 agrees at 8 bases. Trimming removed 4 bases from V and 5 bases from J; junction bases left unmatched: 13. Germline loops: CDR1 MNHNS, CDR2 SASEGT. This CDR3 spans 17 amino acids. CDR3 nucleotide sequence: TGTGCCAGCAGTGTCGAAATTGCGGGACTAGAAGACAATGAGCAGTTCTTC. This encodes CASSVEIAGLEDNEQFF.

The chain joins TRBV4-1 to TRBJ2-7, with 7 nucleotides matching TRBD1. The CDR3 contains 15 residues. Germline V CDR1 and CDR2: MGHRA, YSYEKL. Unmatched junction bases numbered 5, after V lost 1 base and J lost 2 bases. As DNA, the CDR3 is TGCGCCAGCAGCCAAGGGTGGACAGGCGCCTACGAGCAGTACTTC. Its protein is CASSQGWTGAYEQYF.

The chain couples TRBV14 to TRBJ2-3; 9 nucleotides match TRBD1. V dropped 3 bases and J dropped 5; count of bases not matched to a gene: 12. This CDR3 is 17 amino acids long. CDR1 is SGHDN and CDR2 is FVKESK in the germline V gene. This CDR3 is CASSHLPTGGHKDTQYF. CDR3 DNA sequence: TGTGCCAGCAGCCACCTACCGACAGGGGGACATAAAGATACGCAGTATTTT.

The rearrangement joins TRBV28 to TRBJ1-1; TRBD1 might be the D (5 bases). The CDR3 totals 13 residues. From germline, CDR1 is MDHEN and CDR2 SYDVKM. The V end lost 5 bases, the J end lost 3 bases, and 10 bases lay between the germline ends. CDR3 residues: CASSLGLHTEAFF. In DNA, the CDR3 is TGTGCCAGCAGTCTGGGACTACACACTGAAGCTTTCTTT.

CDR3 coding DNA: TGTGCCAGCAGCTTGACCGACAGGGGGAACTATGAGCAGTTCTTC. It yields the protein CASSLTDRGNYEQFF. The gene calls are TRBV5-5 and TRBJ2-1; 9 bases are a match to TRBD1. In germline, CDR1 is SGHKS, CDR2 YYEKEE (reference sequence). The J segment lost 8 bases and the V segment lost 1 base, leaving 7 bases of the junction unmatched. The CDR3 spans 15 residues.

The rearrangement links TRBV28 to TRBJ2-7; D might be TRBD2 (5 bases). The CDR3 sequence is 16 residues long. Trimming shortened V by 4 bases and J by 4 bases, and 20 bases separated the two germline ends. The germline CDR1 and CDR2 sequences are MDHEN and SYDVKM. The CDR3 nucleotides read TGTGCCAGCAGTTGGCCCGTTTGGGGAGCGGCATACGAGCAGTACTTC. It codes for CASSWPVWGAAYEQYF. Combining the CDR3 with reference TRBV28 and TRBJ2-7 gives the whole variable domain DVKVTQSSRYLVKRTGEKVFLECVQDMDHENMFWYRQDPGLGLRLIYFSYDVKMKEKGDIPEGYSVSREKKERFSLILESASTNQTSMYLCASSWPVWGAAYEQYFGPGTRLTVT.

J is TRBJ2-1 and V is TRBV5-1; 7 bases are shared with TRBD2. Unmatched junction bases numbered 15, after V lost 2 bases and J lost 7 bases. There are 17 residues in the CDR3. Germline V CDR1 and CDR2: SGHRS, YFSETQ. The CDR3 sequence: CASSLTSDPMYGNEQFF. The CDR3 DNA follows: TGCGCCAGCAGCTTAACTAGCGATCCTATGTATGGGAATGAGCAGTTCTTC.

The chain links TRBV30 to TRBJ2-1; 7 nucleotides agree with TRBD1. Germline V gene lookup returns CDR1 GTSNPN and CDR2 SVGIG (reference sequence). V dropped 7 bases and J dropped 4; count of bases not matched to a gene: 7. This CDR3 is built from 13 residues. CDR3 nucleotide sequence: TGTGCCTTAACCCGGGACAGTTACAATGAGCAGTTCTTC. Its translation: CALTRDSYNEQFF.

The chain recombines TRBV9 with TRBJ2-7, with 8 bases that match TRBD2. The CDR3 runs 15 residues. J lost 3 bases, V lost 0 bases, and 5 bases had no gene match. Germline CDR1 and CDR2: SGDLS and YYNGEE. Here the CDR3 DNA reads TGTGCCAGCAGCGTAGTGGACGGGAGGGGCTACGAGCAGTACTTC. It specifies CASSVVDGRGYEQYF.

The V call is TRBV10-2, the J call TRBJ1-5; D might be TRBD1 (6 bases). Trimming left V 6 bases short and J 1 base short, with 13 bases between. Germline loops: CDR1 WSHSY, CDR2 SAAADI. The CDR3 has 15 residues. The CDR3 is CASRGSGQSNQPQHF. DNA for the CDR3: TGCGCCAGCAGAGGGTCCGGACAGAGCAATCAGCCCCAGCATTTT.

This clone was found a few times. The CDR3 sequence: CASSAIGQPGEQFF. The CDR3 nucleotides are TGCGCCAGCAGCGCAATCGGACAGCCTGGGGAGCAGTTCTTC. The J gene is TRBJ2-1, the V gene TRBV5-1, with D possibly matching TRBD1 (6 bases). The CDR3 loop spans 14 amino acids. V lost 4 bases and J 10 bases, leaving 18 bases between the germline ends. Germline CDR1 and CDR2: SGHRS and YFSETQ.

This chain links TRBV7-3 with TRBJ1-1; 8 nucleotides align to TRBD1. The CDR3 extends over 15 amino acids. V dropped 2 bases and J dropped 4; count of bases not matched to a gene: 6. Germline V lookup: CDR1 SGHTA, CDR2 FQGTGA. CDR3 DNA sequence: TGTGCCAGCAGCTTATCATCAGGGGGCTTCACTGAAGCTTTCTTT. Encoded protein: CASSLSSGGFTEAFF. The whole variable domain, remainder taken from reference TRBV7-3 and TRBJ1-1, is GAGVSQTPSNKVTEKGKYVELRCDPISGHTALYWYRQSLGQGPEFLIYFQGTGAADDSGLPNDRFFAVRPEGSVSTLKIQRTERGDSAVYLCASSLSSGGFTEAFFGQGTRLTVV.

The sample holds one count of this clone. The chain links TRBV28 to TRBJ2-7, with a weak D call TRBD2 (5 bases). CDR1 is MDHEN, CDR2 SYDVKM, per germline. V was shortened by 7 bases and J by 2 bases, with 15 bases between the two germline ends. The CDR3 contains 14 residues. CDR3 region: CASTLRARPYEQYF. The CDR3 DNA follows: TGTGCCAGCACCCTGAGGGCCAGGCCCTACGAGCAGTACTTC.

V is TRBV3-1 (or the pseudogene TRBV3-2) and J is TRBJ1-1, with 9 positions matching TRBD1. V lost 3 bases to trimming and J lost 6 bases; unmatched junction nucleotides: 14. Germline V lookup: CDR1 LGHDT, CDR2 YNNKEL (reference sequence). CDR3 length equals 17 residues. The CDR3 spells CASSHKQGARRSAEAFF. Here the CDR3 DNA reads TGTGCCAGCAGCCATAAACAGGGGGCGCGGAGAAGTGCTGAAGCTTTCTTT.

This clone is a singleton in its sample. CDR3 in amino acids: CATSDRGTIYGYTF. The CDR3 DNA reads TGTGCCACCAGTGACCGCGGGACCATCTATGGCTACACCTTC. The chain has TRBV24-1 and TRBJ1-2, with D perhaps matching TRBD1 (5 bases). Germline V gives CDR1 KGHDR, CDR2 SFDVKD. This CDR3 has 14 amino acids. V dropped 4 bases and J dropped 4 bases, with 12 bases sitting between them.

The chain employs TRBV3-1 (or the pseudogene TRBV3-2) and TRBJ2-1; D possibly corresponds to TRBD2 (5 bases). The CDR3 sequence is 16 residues long. CDR1 is LGHDT, CDR2 YNNKEL, per germline (reference sequence). V lost 4 bases and J 3 bases, leaving 16 bases between the germline ends. The CDR3 loop reads CASSPGPLGGYNEQFF. Here the CDR3 DNA reads TGTGCCAGCAGCCCCGGACCACTAGGTGGCTACAATGAGCAGTTCTTC.

This clone turned up a few times. The V and J genes are TRBV7-8 and TRBJ1-2; 10 bases line up with TRBD1. Germline V gene data show CDR1 as SGHVS and CDR2 as FQNEAQ. The CDR3 runs to 15 residues. Trimming took 5 bases from V and 4 from J; bases not matched to a gene: 7. The CDR3: CASSLGQGVAYGYTF. In DNA form, the CDR3 reads TGTGCCAGCAGCCTCGGACAGGGGGTGGCCTATGGCTACACCTTC.

The V gene is TRBV7-3, the J gene TRBJ2-3; perhaps TRBD1 as D (6 bases). V was trimmed by 5 bases and J by 2 bases, leaving 17 bases between them. Germline V CDR1 and CDR2: SGHTA, FQGTGA. The CDR3 is 16 amino acids. CDR3 residues: CASSPTGKRITDTQYF. CDR3 sequence (DNA): TGTGCCAGCAGCCCCACAGGGAAGAGGATCACAGATACGCAGTATTTT.